A single sample is the source of the 27 T cell receptor beta chains below, sequenced in a study of blood T cell repertoires in COVID-19. Assay used: immunoSEQ multiplex PCR; TCRdb lists only in-frame clones, some missing. The profile shows roughly 15,000 clones, about nine tenths of them singletons. Sequences were obtained from peripheral blood. These receptors all stem from a man aged 45-60 years with active COVID-19.

The rearrangement links TRBV7-3 to TRBJ2-1; 8 bases line up with TRBD1. This CDR3 has 15 amino acids. Germline V gene data show CDR1 as SGHTA and CDR2 as FQGTGA. V was pared by 6 bases and J by 5 bases, with 9 bases of the junction left unmatched. The CDR3 DNA reads TGTGCCAGCAGTAAGACAGGGGACGGAAACAATGAGCAGTTCTTC. This sequence encodes CASSKTGDGNNEQFF.

V usage is TRBV5-8 and J usage is TRBJ2-5, with 13 bases aligning to TRBD2. Germline V lookup: CDR1 SGHTS, CDR2 YDEGEE. This CDR3 comprises 14 residues. V was pared by 5 bases and J by 4 bases, with 2 bases of the junction left unmatched. CDR3 sequence: CASRRTSGRETQYF. The CDR3 DNA sequence: TGTGCCAGCAGACGGACTAGCGGGAGAGAGACCCAGTACTTC.

This chain links TRBV7-2 with TRBJ2-1, with D perhaps TRBD2 (5 bases). This CDR3 spans 17 amino acids. Germline V gene sequence: CDR1 SGHTA, CDR2 FQGNSA. Trimming cost V 0 bases and J 12 bases, with 24 bases left between them. The CDR3 reads CASSLASASSIPRTQFF. DNA for the CDR3: TGTGCCAGCAGCTTAGCCTCGGCCTCTAGCATCCCCAGGACGCAGTTCTTC.

In this sample, this clone turned up a few times. This sequence joins TRBV7-9 and TRBJ1-2, with D unclear. V lost 5 bases and J 7 bases, leaving 20 bases between the germline ends. The CDR3 sequence is 15 residues long. Per germline, CDR1 SEHNR and CDR2 FQNEAQ (reference sequence). The CDR3 spells CASSPMALIEGGYTF. The CDR3 nucleotides are TGTGCCAGCAGCCCAATGGCACTTATTGAGGGTGGCTACACCTTC.

This clone was observed a few times. This sequence joins TRBV11-2 and TRBJ1-1; D remains unclear. Germline V gene lookup returns CDR1 SGHAT and CDR2 FQNNGV. This CDR3 is built from 14 residues. V lost 7 bases to trimming and J lost 1 base, with 13 bases between them. The CDR3 DNA sequence: TGTGCCAGCAAGCCTATCTCTAGGAACACTGAAGCTTTCTTT. It specifies CASKPISRNTEAFF.

This sequence joins TRBV6-5 and TRBJ1-2, with D tentatively TRBD1 (6 bases). Germline CDR1 and CDR2: MNHEY and SVGAGI. The CDR3 runs to 15 residues. Trimming cost V 2 bases and J 0 bases, with 10 bases left between them. CDR3 coding DNA: TGTGCCAGCAGTTACGGGGGCCCTCCTAACTATGGCTACACCTTC. It codes for CASSYGGPPNYGYTF.

The DNA of the CDR3 is TGTGCCAGCAGACTCCGGGACAGGGCCACTGAAGCTTTCTTT. Protein product: CASRLRDRATEAFF. The chain couples TRBV6-5 to TRBJ1-1, with 9 nucleotides matching TRBD1. This CDR3 is built from 14 residues. Trimming took 6 bases from V and 4 from J; bases not matched to a gene: 6. The V gene's germline CDR1 is MNHEY and CDR2 SVGAGI.

The chain has TRBV12-5 and TRBJ2-3; 8 nucleotides line up with TRBD1. From germline, CDR1 is LGHNT and CDR2 FRNRAP. CDR3 length: 17 residues. V was pared by 0 bases and J by 5 bases, with 10 bases of the junction left unmatched. As DNA, the CDR3 is TGTGCTAGTGGTTTGGTACAAGGACAGGGAACTAGAGATACGCAGTATTTT. This translates into CASGLVQGQGTRDTQYF.

The chain couples TRBV14 to TRBJ1-3, with TRBD1 as a possible D gene (5 bases). V was pared by 0 bases and J by 0 bases, with 9 bases between. In germline, CDR1 is SGHDN, CDR2 FVKESK. The CDR3 runs 16 residues. The CDR3 spells CASSQEGQGSGNTIYF. The CDR3 nucleotides are TGTGCCAGCAGCCAAGAGGGGCAGGGCTCTGGAAACACCATATATTTT. Based on the CDR3 plus reference TRBV14 and TRBJ1-3, the full variable domain is EAGVTQFPSHSVIEKGQTVTLRCDPISGHDNLYWYRRVMGKEIKFLLHFVKESKQDESGMPNNRFLAERTGGTYSTLKVQPAELEDSGVYFCASSQEGQGSGNTIYFGEGSWLTVV.

This clone occurred a few times. The gene calls are TRBV7-8 and TRBJ2-7, with D tentatively TRBD1 (6 bases). Germline CDR1 is SGHVS and CDR2 is FQNEAQ. The CDR3 sequence is 13 residues long. V was trimmed by 4 bases and J by 2 bases, leaving 9 bases between them. CDR3 residues: CASSWTDTYEQYF. Written as DNA, the CDR3 is TGTGCCAGCAGCTGGACAGATACCTACGAGCAGTACTTC.

V is TRBV19 and J is TRBJ1-5; D unresolved. Deletions cut 2 bases from V and 1 base from J, with 12 bases between. The CDR3 loop spans 16 amino acids. The germline gives CDR1 LNHDA, CDR2 SQIVND (reference sequence). CDR3 amino acids: CASSIRPPGSNQPQHF. CDR3 in DNA: TGTGCCAGTAGTATACGACCCCCGGGAAGCAATCAGCCCCAGCATTTT.

The V call is TRBV12-5, the J call TRBJ2-5; no reliable D call. CDR1 and CDR2 (germline): LGHNT, FRNRAP. The CDR3 is 11 amino acids. Trimming pared 9 bases from V and 0 bases from J, leaving 5 bases between. The CDR3 is CASSHQETQYF. The CDR3 bases are TGTGCTAGCTCCCACCAAGAGACCCAGTACTTC.

The chain joins TRBV6-2 or TRBV6-3 to TRBJ1-5; 8 positions agree with TRBD1. The junction had 10 bases not matched to a gene; V was cut back by 6 bases and J by 3 bases. CDR1 and CDR2 (germline): MNHEY, SVGEGT. The CDR3 is 16 residues long. DNA of the CDR3: TGTGCCAGCAGCCTACGACAGGGGTTGGTCAATCAGCCCCAGCATTTT. As protein: CASSLRQGLVNQPQHF.

The chain combines TRBV28 with TRBJ2-1, with D hard to call. V lost 6 bases to trimming and J lost 9 bases, with 18 bases between them. The CDR3 totals 14 residues. Germline assignment: CDR1 MDHEN and CDR2 SYDVKM. The CDR3 DNA sequence: TGTGCCAGCAGGTCCGGTCTACCGAGAGGTGAGCAGTTCTTC. Its protein product is CASRSGLPRGEQFF.

The J gene is TRBJ2-7, the V gene TRBV3-1 (or the pseudogene TRBV3-2); 9 bases are a match to TRBD2. The V gene end was trimmed by 0 bases and the J gene end by 4 bases; junction bases not matched to a gene: 4. The CDR3 length is 15 residues. CDR1 LGHDT and CDR2 YNNKEL come from the germline V gene (reference sequence). The CDR3 DNA sequence: TGTGCCAGCAGCCAAGATCTAGCGGGGCTATACGAGCAGTACTTC. This codes for CASSQDLAGLYEQYF.

This clone has a handful of counts. V and J are TRBV27 and TRBJ2-1, with 10 bases aligning to TRBD2. The V segment lost 8 bases and the J segment 4 bases; nucleotides outside the gene matches: 8. CDR3 length equals 15 residues. Germline-derived CDR1 and CDR2 are MNHEY and SMNVEV (reference sequence). DNA of the CDR3: TGTGCCAGCCTCAACCGAGCGGGAGGGTACAATGAGCAGTTCTTC. Amino acid sequence: CASLNRAGGYNEQFF.

The rearrangement joins TRBV3-1 (or the pseudogene TRBV3-2) to TRBJ1-3, with 9 bases that match TRBD1. With V trimmed by 4 bases and J by 4 bases, 8 bases remained unmatched. The CDR3 sequence is 16 residues long. Germline assignment: CDR1 LGHDT and CDR2 YNNKEL (reference sequence). CDR3 loop: CASSPNGQGSGNTIYF. Written as DNA, the CDR3 is TGTGCCAGCAGCCCGAACGGACAGGGGAGCGGAAACACCATATATTTT.

In regard to this clone: One end of the junction varies from germline; a read error may be responsible. The chain couples TRBV7-7 to TRBJ2-7, with a weak D call TRBD1 (6 bases). Germline loops: CDR1 SSHAT, CDR2 FNYEAQ (reference sequence). The CDR3 runs 13 residues. The CDR3: CASSLAQGGEQYF. CDR3 DNA: TGTGCTAGCAGCTTGGCACAGGGTGGCGAGCAGTACTTC.

This rearrangement joins TRBV5-4 to TRBJ2-7; TRBD2 agrees at 13 bases. Trimming cost V 2 bases and J 2 bases; bases outside gene matches: 1. The CDR3 runs to 15 residues. Germline-derived CDR1 and CDR2 are SGHNT and YYREEE (reference sequence). CDR3: CASSLGLAGAYEQYF. CDR3 coding DNA: TGTGCCAGCAGCTTAGGACTAGCGGGAGCCTACGAGCAGTACTTC.

The CDR3 sequence: CASTTGGGFQETQYF. In DNA, the CDR3 is TGTGCCAGCACCACAGGGGGGGGGTTTCAAGAGACCCAGTACTTC. V is TRBV9 and J is TRBJ2-5, with D tentatively TRBD1 (8 bases). CDR1 is SGDLS, CDR2 YYNGEE, per germline. V lost 6 bases to trimming and J lost 2 bases, with 17 bases between them. CDR3 size: 15 residues.

The chain is built from TRBV7-8 and TRBJ2-3; D possibly corresponds to TRBD2 (6 bases). V was cut by 3 bases and J by 2 bases, with 9 bases left in between. The germline V gene has CDR1 SGHVS and CDR2 FQNEAQ. CDR3 length: 14 residues. CDR3: CASSFGRPTDTQYF. The CDR3 DNA reads as TGTGCCAGCAGCTTCGGGAGACCCACAGATACGCAGTATTTT.

The chain links TRBV18 to TRBJ1-1; the D is unclear. The germline V gene has CDR1 KGHSH and CDR2 LQKENI. There are 14 residues in the CDR3. Trimming took off 3 bases at V and 1 base at J, with 9 bases between the two ends. As DNA, the CDR3 is TGTGCCAGCTCACCCTTTACTCCGAACACTGAAGCTTTCTTT. This codes for CASSPFTPNTEAFF.

The chain carries TRBV5-1 and TRBJ1-1; the D gene is possibly TRBD1 (5 bases). The CDR3 spans 15 residues. V was cut by 0 bases and J by 3 bases, with 12 bases left in between. Germline V gives CDR1 SGHRS, CDR2 YFSETQ. The CDR3 nucleotides are TGCGCCAGCAGCTTGGGGCAGGGCATGTACACTGAAGCTTTCTTT. This translates into CASSLGQGMYTEAFF. The full variable domain, its missing parts supplied by reference TRBV5-1 and TRBJ1-1, is KAGVTQTPRYLIKTRGQQVTLSCSPISGHRSVSWYQQTPGQGLQFLFEYFSETQRNKGNFPGRFSGRQFSNSRSEMNVSTLELGDSALYLCASSLGQGMYTEAFFGQGTRLTVV.

The chain employs TRBV27 and TRBJ1-2; D is ambiguous. Per the germline V gene, CDR1 is MNHEY and CDR2 is SMNVEV (reference sequence). The CDR3 length is 13 residues. The V end was cut by 0 bases, the J end by 4 bases, with 6 bases between. DNA of the CDR3: TGTGCCAGCAGTTTATCTTACAGCTATGGCTACACCTTC. It encodes CASSLSYSYGYTF.

The rearrangement links TRBV10-2 to TRBJ2-7; 10 bases are shared with TRBD2. The CDR3 spans 14 residues. Per germline, CDR1 WSHSY and CDR2 SAAADI. V lost 5 bases and J lost 4; bases outside the gene matches: 5. The CDR3 region is CASSPSGSVYEQYF. CDR3 coding DNA: TGCGCCAGCAGTCCTAGCGGGAGCGTATACGAGCAGTACTTC.

CDR3 in DNA: TGTGCCAGCAGTCCCCCAGGGGGCAGGGTGAACTATGGCTACACCTTC. It yields the protein CASSPPGGRVNYGYTF. This chain links TRBV28 with TRBJ1-2, with 8 bases matching TRBD1. V dropped 5 bases and J dropped 2; count of bases not matched to a gene: 10. This CDR3 comprises 16 residues. Looked up from germline, CDR1 is MDHEN and CDR2 is SYDVKM.

The rearrangement links TRBV9 to TRBJ1-2; D possibly corresponds to TRBD1 (6 bases). V lost 2 bases to trimming and J lost 5 bases, with 13 bases between them. The CDR3 sequence is 14 residues long. Germline V gene data show CDR1 as SGDLS and CDR2 as YYNGEE. The CDR3 sequence: CASSVEQGEYGYTF. The DNA for the CDR3 is TGTGCCAGCAGCGTGGAACAGGGAGAGTATGGCTACACCTTC.